This is a list of T cell receptor beta chains from one sample in a study of cytomegalovirus exposure and HLA in healthy donors. Measured with immunoSEQ multiplex PCR; TCRdb has only the in-frame clones, and not every one. The table shows 90,000 to 110,000 clones, with 13% to 15% occurring only once. Source material: PBMCs. The receptors derive from a female donor in good health and CMV-seronegative. Both conserved end residues are part of each CDR3. A D gene is named only where the DNA matches it firmly. The listing skips clone size in some rows; elsewhere it reads once, few, many or a size class.

d_gene,v_gene,abundance,j_gene,CDR3nt,CDR3aa
TRBD1,TRBV27,few,TRBJ1-2,TGTGCCAGCAGTATACGATGGACAGGGGCGAACTATGGCTACACCTTC,CASSIRWTGANYGYTF
TRBD2,TRBV19,few,TRBJ2-1,TGTGCCAGTAGTGGAGCGGGAGGGAGTTACAATGAGCAGTTCTTC,CASSGAGGSYNEQFF
TRBD1,TRBV10-1,NA,TRBJ2-2,TGCGCCAGCAGAACAGGGGGCCGAACCGGGGAGCTGTTTTTT,CASRTGGRTGELFF
TRBD2,TRBV6-1,NA,TRBJ2-7,TGTGCCAGCAGCGGGACTACCTCCTACGAGCAGTACTTC,CASSGTTSYEQYF
NA,TRBV18,few,TRBJ1-3,TGTGCCAGCTCACCACCTACGGTGCGGGACACCATATATTTT,CASSPPTVRDTIYF
TRBD1,TRBV4-3,NA,TRBJ1-2,TGCGCCAGCAGCCAAGAAGGGGGCGTCAGGGTGAACTATGGCTACACCTTC,CASSQEGGVRVNYGYTF
TRBD1,TRBV19,NA,TRBJ1-3,TGTGCCAGTATCCCGACAGGGGGGAGCGTGGCCGAAGATGGAAACACCATATATTTT,CASIPTGGSVAEDGNTIYF
TRBD1,TRBV6-1,NA,TRBJ1-2,TGTGCCAGCAGTAACCGGGACAGGGGGGACTATGGCTACACCTTC,CASSNRDRGDYGYTF
TRBD2,TRBV29-1,few,TRBJ2-5,TGCAGCGTTGAGGGCGGGAGGGCCCAAGAGACCCAGTACTTC,CSVEGGRAQETQYF
NA,TRBV2,few,TRBJ1-6,TGTGCCAGCAGTTTAGCTTCACCCCTCCACTTT,CASSLASPLHF
NA,TRBV19,NA,TRBJ1-2,TGTGCCAGTAGTACCGTGGACAGAGCTAACTATGGCTACACCTTC,CASSTVDRANYGYTF
NA,TRBV19,NA,TRBJ1-1,TGTGCCAGTAAGGACCAGGGCGTGCGGACTGAAGCTTTCTTT,CASKDQGVRTEAFF
NA,TRBV6-1,few,TRBJ2-7,TGTGCCAGCAGTCCGACCGCCGGGAACCCATACGAGCAGTACTTC,CASSPTAGNPYEQYF
NA,TRBV27,NA,TRBJ2-7,TGTGCCAGCAGCGTCTCAGGGCCCCGGCGAGAGCAGTACTTC,CASSVSGPRREQYF
TRBD1,TRBV18,few,TRBJ1-5,TGTGCCAGCTCGGGGACAGGGGGCATCTATCAGCCCCAGCATTTT,CASSGTGGIYQPQHF
NA,TRBV29-1,NA,TRBJ1-4,TGCAGCGTTGAAGTTCAGGGACATAATGAAAAACTGTTTTTT,CSVEVQGHNEKLFF
NA,TRBV6-5,few,TRBJ2-3,TGTGCCAGCAGCTCCCGGCGGGCCACAGATACGCAGTATTTT,CASSSRRATDTQYF
NA,TRBV9,NA,TRBJ2-1,TGTGCCAGCAGCGTAGATGGGGCCTCCTACAATGAGCAGTTCTTC,CASSVDGASYNEQFF
TRBD2,TRBV6-4,NA,TRBJ2-7,TGTGCCAGCAGTGAAGTAGCGGGGAGCCACGAGCAGTACTTC,CASSEVAGSHEQYF
NA,TRBV10-3,NA,TRBJ2-1,TGTGCCATCAGGGACAGAGCCCTTTTGGATGAGCAGTTCTTC,CAIRDRALLDEQFF
NA,TRBV6-1,NA,TRBJ1-2,TGTGCCAGCGTACCGACAGCGACCTATGGCCACACCTTC,CASVPTATYGHTF
TRBD2,TRBV7-9,few,TRBJ2-2,TGTGCCAGCAGCCCGCGCCGGGAGGACACCGGGGAGCTGTTTTTT,CASSPRREDTGELFF
NA,TRBV7-9,NA,TRBJ2-6,TGTGCCAGCAGCTTAAAGGCCAGCGGCTCTGGGGCCAACGTCCTGACTTTC,CASSLKASGSGANVLTF
TRBD2,TRBV9,few,TRBJ2-2,TGTGCCAGCAGCGTAGTTACTAGCGGGGGAATCGGGGAGCTGTTTTTT,CASSVVTSGGIGELFF
TRBD2,TRBV29-1,NA,TRBJ2-1,TGCAGCGTTACCGGACTAGCGCCCCGATCCCCCTCCTACAATGAGCAGTTCTTC,CSVTGLAPRSPSYNEQFF
NA,TRBV6-5,few,TRBJ2-2,TGTGCCAGCAGTTACTCAGTGGACTCCGGGGAGCTGTTTTTT,CASSYSVDSGELFF